The T cell receptor beta chain under discussion was sequenced for a study of shared clonotypes between healthy human individuals. Overall study context: There were three CD4 naive, three CD4 memory, two CD8 naive and one CD8 memory plates per donor. Broader study findings: It was expected that sequencing depth would affect clonotype sharing among donors.

Every subset had its genomic DNA shared out evenly among several immunoSEQ plates. Clones were sequenced by immunoSEQ multiplex PCR, and TCRdb holds only the in-frame ones, with some missing. The sample holds 2 million to 3 million clones; 80% to 95% are singletons and the top ten take approximately 0.37%. A remark on this clone: Antigen specificity is unknown. Other DNA variants within this sample encode the same CDR3.

This CDR3 is 15 amino acids long. Germline V gene data show CDR1 as KGHSH and CDR2 as LQKENI. With V trimmed by 3 bases and J by 6 bases, 3 bases remained unmatched. The sample taken for sequencing was naive CD4+ T cells from PBMCs. The subset here: CD45RA+ positively selected. This sequence joins TRBV18 and TRBJ1-5; 12 positions match TRBD1. The clonotype originates from a man aged 18 to 30 in good health. Some clones in this sample may be carry-over from other donors' samples. This CDR3 is CASSPRGQGAQPQHF. The CDR3 DNA reads TGTGCCAGCTCACCTCGGGGACAGGGGGCTCAGCCCCAGCATTTT.